Listed below are T cell receptor beta chains from one sample, sequenced in a study of T cell responses to AZD1222 COVID-19 vaccine. TCRdb's table, derived via immunoSEQ multiplex PCR, lists solely in-frame clones and lacks some. This table has about 150,000 clones, 88% appearing once. The sequencing here drew on peripheral blood, taken on day 0 of AZD1222 vaccination. These receptors came from an adult in good health. Each CDR3 is given with its conserved first and last residue. Fields, in order: V gene, CDR3 protein.

TRBV2 | CASREGQLSNQPQHF
TRBV19 | CASSMSDRKGYGYTF
TRBV7-9 | CASSFKNQPQHF
TRBV5-1 | CASSLLPASQYQPQHF
TRBV29-1 | CSVERGGDTQYF
TRBV28 | CASSLYRGFDNEQFF
TRBV30 | CAWTRDTNEKLFF
TRBV19 | CASSLYGGSEEQYF
TRBV7-2 | CASSLNSGSRSEQFF
TRBV30 | CAWSDGGETQYF
TRBV5-4 | CASSSSGGVDYGYTF
TRBV7-9 | CASSLNWGMDYEQYF
TRBV6-5 | CASTDDRLVAFF
TRBV11-2 | CASSLFADQPQHF
TRBV3-1/TRBV3-2 | CASSQPSGTLGRTKNIQYF
TRBV6-5 | CASKGPLTDTQYF